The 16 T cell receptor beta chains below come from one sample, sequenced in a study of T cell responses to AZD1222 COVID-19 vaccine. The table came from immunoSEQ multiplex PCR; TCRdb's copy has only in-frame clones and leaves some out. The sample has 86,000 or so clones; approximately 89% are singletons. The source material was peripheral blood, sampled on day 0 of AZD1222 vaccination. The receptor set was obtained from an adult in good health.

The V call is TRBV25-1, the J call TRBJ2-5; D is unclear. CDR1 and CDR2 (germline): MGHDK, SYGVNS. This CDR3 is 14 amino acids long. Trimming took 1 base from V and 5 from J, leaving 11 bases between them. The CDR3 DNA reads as TGTGCCAGCAGTGAATCGTTAGAAAGGGAGACCCAGTACTTC. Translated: CASSESLERETQYF.

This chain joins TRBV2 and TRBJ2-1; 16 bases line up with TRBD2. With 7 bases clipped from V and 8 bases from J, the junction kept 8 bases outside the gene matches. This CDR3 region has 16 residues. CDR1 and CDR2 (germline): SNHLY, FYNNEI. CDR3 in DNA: TGTGCCAGCACAATGGGGACTAGCGGGAGGGTCGATGAGCAGTTCTTC. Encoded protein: CASTMGTSGRVDEQFF.

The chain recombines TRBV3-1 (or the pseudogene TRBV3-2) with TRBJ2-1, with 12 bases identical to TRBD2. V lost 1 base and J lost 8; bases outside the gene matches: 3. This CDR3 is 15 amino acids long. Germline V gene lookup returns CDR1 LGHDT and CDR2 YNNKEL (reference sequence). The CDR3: CASSQASGRVDEQFF. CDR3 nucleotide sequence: TGTGCCAGCAGCCAAGCTAGCGGGAGGGTGGATGAGCAGTTCTTC.

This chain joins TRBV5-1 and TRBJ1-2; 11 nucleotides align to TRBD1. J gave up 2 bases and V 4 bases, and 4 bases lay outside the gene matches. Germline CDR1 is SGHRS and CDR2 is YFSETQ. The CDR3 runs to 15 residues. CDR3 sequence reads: CASSAGQGANYGYTF. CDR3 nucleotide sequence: TGCGCCAGCAGCGCAGGACAGGGGGCCAACTATGGCTACACCTTC.

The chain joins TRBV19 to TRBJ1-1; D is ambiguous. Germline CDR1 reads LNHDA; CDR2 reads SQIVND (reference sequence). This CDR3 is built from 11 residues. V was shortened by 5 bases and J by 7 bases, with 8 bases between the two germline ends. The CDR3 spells CASSVKLEAFF. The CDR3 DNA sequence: TGTGCCAGTAGTGTTAAGCTTGAAGCTTTCTTT.

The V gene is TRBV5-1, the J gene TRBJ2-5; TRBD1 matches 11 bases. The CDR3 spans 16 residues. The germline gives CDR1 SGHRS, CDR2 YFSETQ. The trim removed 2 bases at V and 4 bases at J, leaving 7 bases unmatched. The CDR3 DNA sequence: TGCGCCAGCAGCTTAAGGACAGGGGGCAATTCAGAGACCCAGTACTTC. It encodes CASSLRTGGNSETQYF.

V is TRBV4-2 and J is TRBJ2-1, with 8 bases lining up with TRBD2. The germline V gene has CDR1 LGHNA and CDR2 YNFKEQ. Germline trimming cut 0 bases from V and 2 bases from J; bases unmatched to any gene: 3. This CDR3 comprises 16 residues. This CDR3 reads CASSQDGTRPYNEQFF. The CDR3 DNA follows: TGTGCCAGCAGCCAAGATGGGACTAGGCCCTACAATGAGCAGTTCTTC.

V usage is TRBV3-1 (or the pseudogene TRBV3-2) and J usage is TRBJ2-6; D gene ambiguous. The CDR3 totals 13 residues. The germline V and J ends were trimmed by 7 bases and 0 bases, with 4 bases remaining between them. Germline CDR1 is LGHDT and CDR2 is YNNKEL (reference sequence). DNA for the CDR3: TGTGCCAGCATCAGCTCTGGGGCCAACGTCCTGACTTTC. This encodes CASISSGANVLTF.

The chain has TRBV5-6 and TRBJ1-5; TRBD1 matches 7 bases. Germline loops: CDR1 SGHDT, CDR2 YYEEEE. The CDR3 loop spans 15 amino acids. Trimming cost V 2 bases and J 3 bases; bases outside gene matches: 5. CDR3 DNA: TGTGCCAGCAGCTTATGGACAGGCTTCAATCAGCCCCAGCATTTT. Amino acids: CASSLWTGFNQPQHF.

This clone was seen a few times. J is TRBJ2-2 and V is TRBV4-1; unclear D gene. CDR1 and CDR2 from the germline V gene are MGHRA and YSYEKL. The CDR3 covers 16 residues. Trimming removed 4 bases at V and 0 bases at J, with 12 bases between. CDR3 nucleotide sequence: TGCGCCAGCAGCCCACTTACGGCCTCGAACACCGGGGAGCTGTTTTTT. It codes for CASSPLTASNTGELFF.

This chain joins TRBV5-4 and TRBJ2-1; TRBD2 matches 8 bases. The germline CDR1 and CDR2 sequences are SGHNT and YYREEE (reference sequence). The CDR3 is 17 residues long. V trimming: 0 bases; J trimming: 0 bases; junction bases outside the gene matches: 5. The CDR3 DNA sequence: TGTGCCAGCAGCTTGGGGCTAGCGGGCCACTCCTACAATGAGCAGTTCTTC. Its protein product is CASSLGLAGHSYNEQFF.

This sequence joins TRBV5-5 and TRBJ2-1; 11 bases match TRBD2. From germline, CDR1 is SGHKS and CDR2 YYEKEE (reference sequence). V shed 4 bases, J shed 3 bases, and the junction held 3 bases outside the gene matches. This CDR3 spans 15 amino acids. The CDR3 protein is CASSQTSGIYNEQFF. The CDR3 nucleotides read TGTGCCAGCAGCCAGACTAGCGGGATCTACAATGAGCAGTTCTTC.

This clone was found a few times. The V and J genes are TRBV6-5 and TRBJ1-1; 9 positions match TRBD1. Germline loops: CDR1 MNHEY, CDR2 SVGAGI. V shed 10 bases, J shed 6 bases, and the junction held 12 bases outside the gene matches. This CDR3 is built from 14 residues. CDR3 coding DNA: TGTGCCACCTCCACCGGGACAGGGTTAGCTGAAGCTTTCTTT. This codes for CATSTGTGLAEAFF.

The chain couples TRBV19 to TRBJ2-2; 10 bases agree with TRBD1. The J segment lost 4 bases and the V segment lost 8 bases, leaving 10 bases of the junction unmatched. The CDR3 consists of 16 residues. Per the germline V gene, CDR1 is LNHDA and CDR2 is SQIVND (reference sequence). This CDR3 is CASLLAGQGVTGELFF. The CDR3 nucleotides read TGTGCCAGTTTACTGGCCGGACAGGGGGTCACCGGGGAGCTGTTTTTT.

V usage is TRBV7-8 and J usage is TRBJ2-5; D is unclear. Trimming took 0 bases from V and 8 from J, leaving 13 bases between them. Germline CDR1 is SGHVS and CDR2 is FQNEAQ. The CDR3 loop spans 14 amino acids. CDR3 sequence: CASSLAPDGLTQYF. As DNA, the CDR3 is TGTGCCAGCAGCTTAGCCCCTGACGGGTTAACCCAGTACTTC.

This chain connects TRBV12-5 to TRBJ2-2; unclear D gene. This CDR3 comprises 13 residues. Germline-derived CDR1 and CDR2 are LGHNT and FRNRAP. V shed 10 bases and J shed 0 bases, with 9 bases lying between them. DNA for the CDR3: TGTGCTACCACTAACACGAACACCGGGGAGCTGTTTTTT. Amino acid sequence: CATTNTNTGELFF.